This T cell receptor beta chain came from a study of CD8 T cells in Susac syndrome. Negative isolation yielded the CD8+ and CD4+ T cells, while FACS enriched the TEMRA cells. Germline V lookup: CDR1 MNHEY, CDR2 SVGEGT. V dropped 5 bases and J dropped 1 base, with 14 bases sitting between them. This CDR3 contains 15 residues. Reverse transcription of about 0.45 to 1 ug RNA was carried out with random hexamers. The method of amplification for TCR beta CDR3 was immunoSEQ multiplex PCR, covering 54 Vbeta and 13 Jbeta. TCRdb passed the immunoSEQ multiplex PCR reads through MiXCR, listing each CDR3 protein once. The table includes about 110,000 distinct CDR3 sequences, roughly 94% detected once.

The sample comprised CD8+ T cells from PBMCs. The gene calls are TRBV6-2 or TRBV6-3 and TRBJ2-5; D is perhaps TRBD2 (5 bases). The clonotype originates from a human donor with Susac syndrome. CDR3 coding DNA: TGTGCCAGCAGTCTCCTGGCGGGCATCCAAGAGACCCAGTACTTC. This translates into CASSLLAGIQETQYF.